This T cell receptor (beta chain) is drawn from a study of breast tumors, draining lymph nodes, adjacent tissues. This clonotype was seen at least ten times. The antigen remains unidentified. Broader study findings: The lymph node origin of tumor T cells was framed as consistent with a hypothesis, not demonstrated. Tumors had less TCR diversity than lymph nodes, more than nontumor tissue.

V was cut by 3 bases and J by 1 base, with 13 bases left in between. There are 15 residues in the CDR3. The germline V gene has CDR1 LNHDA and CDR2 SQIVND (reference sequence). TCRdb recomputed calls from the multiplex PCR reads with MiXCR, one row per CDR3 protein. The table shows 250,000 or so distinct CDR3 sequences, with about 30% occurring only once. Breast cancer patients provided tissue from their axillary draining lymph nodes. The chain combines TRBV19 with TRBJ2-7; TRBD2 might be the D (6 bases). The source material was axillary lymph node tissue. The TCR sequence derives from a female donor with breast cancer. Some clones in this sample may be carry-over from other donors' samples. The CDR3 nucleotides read TGTGCCAGTAGTATCACGAGCGGAGGGTCCTACGAGCAGTACTTC. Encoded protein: CASSITSGGSYEQYF.